The clone carrying this T cell receptor (beta chain) was picked up many times. The antigen is unknown. Trimming removed 6 bases from V and 2 bases from J, with 10 bases in between. The CDR3 is 13 amino acids. Germline-derived CDR1 and CDR2 are SGHRS and YFSETQ. Molecular-barcoded quantitative 5'-RACE produced these TCR beta libraries. TCRdb analysed the 5' RACE reads with MiXCR anew, one entry per CDR3 protein. Among 100,000 to 150,000 distinct CDR3 sequences, roughly 8.8% were seen once, and the ten largest hold roughly 3.3%. These data belong to a study of CD8 T cells in ankylosing spondylitis. General study results and limits: Disease-linked clones reportedly concentrated significantly in matched ankylosing spondylitis synovial fluid. Ankylosing spondylitis blood seemed to carry a telltale TCR beta motif made of several highly homologous variants.

Material for sequencing was blood, either unsorted or a sorted T cell fraction (not recorded which). The clonotype originates from a male donor with ankylosing spondylitis or in good health (not recorded which). The rearrangement joins TRBV5-1 to TRBJ2-3; D perhaps matches TRBD2 (7 bases). This chain's CDR3 is CASTRGATDTQYF. The CDR3 DNA is TGCGCCAGCACTCGGGGGGCCACAGATACGCAGTATTTT.